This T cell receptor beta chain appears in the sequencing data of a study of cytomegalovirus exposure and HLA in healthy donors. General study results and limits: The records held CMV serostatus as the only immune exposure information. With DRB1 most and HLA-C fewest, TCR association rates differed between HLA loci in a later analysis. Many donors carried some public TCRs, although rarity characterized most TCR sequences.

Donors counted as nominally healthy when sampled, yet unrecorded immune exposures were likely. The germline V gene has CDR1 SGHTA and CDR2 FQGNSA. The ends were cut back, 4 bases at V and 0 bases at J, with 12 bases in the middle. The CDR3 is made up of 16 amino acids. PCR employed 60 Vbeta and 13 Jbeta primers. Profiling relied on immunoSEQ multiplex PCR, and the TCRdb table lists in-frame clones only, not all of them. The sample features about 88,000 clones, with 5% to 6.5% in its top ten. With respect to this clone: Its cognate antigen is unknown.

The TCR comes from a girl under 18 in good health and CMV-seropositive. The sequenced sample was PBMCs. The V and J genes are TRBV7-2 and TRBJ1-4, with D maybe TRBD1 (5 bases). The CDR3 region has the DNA TGTGCCAGCAGCTCCCTAGGGGCAGCAACTAATGAAAAACTGTTTTTT. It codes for CASSSLGAATNEKLFF.